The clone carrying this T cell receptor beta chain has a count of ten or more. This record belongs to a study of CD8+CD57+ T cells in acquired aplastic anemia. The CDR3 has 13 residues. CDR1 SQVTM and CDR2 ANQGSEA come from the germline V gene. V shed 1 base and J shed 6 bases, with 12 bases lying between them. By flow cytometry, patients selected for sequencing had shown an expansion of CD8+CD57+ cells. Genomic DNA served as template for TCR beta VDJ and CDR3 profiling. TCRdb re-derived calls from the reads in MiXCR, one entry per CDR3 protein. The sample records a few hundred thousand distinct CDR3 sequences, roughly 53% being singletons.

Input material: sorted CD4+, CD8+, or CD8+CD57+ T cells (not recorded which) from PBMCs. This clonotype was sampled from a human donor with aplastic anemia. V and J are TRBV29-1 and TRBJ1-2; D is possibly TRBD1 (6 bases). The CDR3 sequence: CSVEVSRGHGYTF. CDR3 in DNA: TGCAGCGTTGAAGTAAGCAGGGGCCATGGCTACACCTTC.